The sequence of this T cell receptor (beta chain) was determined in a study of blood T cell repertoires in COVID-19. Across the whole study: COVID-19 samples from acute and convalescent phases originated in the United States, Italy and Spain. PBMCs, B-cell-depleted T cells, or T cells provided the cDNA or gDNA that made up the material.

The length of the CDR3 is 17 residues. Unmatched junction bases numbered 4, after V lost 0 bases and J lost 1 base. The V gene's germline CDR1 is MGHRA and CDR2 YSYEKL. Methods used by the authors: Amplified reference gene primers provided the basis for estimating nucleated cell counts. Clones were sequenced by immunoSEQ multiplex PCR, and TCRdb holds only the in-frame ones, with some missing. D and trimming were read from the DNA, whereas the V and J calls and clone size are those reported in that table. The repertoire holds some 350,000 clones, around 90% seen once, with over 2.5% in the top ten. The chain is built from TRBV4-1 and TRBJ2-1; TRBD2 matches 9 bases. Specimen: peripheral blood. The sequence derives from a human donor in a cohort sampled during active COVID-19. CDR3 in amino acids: CASSQDPSGASYNEQFF. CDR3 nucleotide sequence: TGCGCCAGCAGCCAAGATCCTAGCGGGGCTTCCTACAATGAGCAGTTCTTC.